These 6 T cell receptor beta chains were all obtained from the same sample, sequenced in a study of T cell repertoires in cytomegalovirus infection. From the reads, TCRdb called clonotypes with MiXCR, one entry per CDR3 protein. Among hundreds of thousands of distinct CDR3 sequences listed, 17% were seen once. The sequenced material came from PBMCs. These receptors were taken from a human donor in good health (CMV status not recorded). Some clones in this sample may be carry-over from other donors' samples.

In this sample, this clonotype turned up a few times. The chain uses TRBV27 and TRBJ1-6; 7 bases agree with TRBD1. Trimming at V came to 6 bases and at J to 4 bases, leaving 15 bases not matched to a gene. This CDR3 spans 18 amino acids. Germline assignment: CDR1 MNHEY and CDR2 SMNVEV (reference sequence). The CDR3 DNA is TGTGCCAGCAGATTGATTACAGGGGCCGCCAATTATAATTCACCCCTCCACTTT. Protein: CASRLITGAANYNSPLHF.

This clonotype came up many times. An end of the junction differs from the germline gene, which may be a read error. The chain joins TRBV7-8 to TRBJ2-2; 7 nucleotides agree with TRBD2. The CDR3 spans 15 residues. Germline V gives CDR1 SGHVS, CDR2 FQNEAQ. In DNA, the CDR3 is TGTGCCAGCACCTTAGGGTTGAGCGGGGCCGGGGAGCTGTTTTTT. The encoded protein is CASTLGLSGAGELFF. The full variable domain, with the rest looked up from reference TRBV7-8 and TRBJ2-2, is GAGVSQSPRYKVAKRGQDVALRCDPISGHVSLFWYQQALGQGPEFLTYFQNEAQLDKSGLPSDRFFAERPEGSVSTLKIQRTQQEDSAVYLCASTLGLSGAGELFFGEGSRLTVL.

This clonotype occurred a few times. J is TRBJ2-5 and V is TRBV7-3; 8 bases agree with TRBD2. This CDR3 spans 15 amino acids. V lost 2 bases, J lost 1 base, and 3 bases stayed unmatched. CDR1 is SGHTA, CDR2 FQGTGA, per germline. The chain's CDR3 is CASSLYGGAQETQYF. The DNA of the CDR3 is TGTGCCAGCAGCTTATACGGGGGGGCCCAAGAGACCCAGTACTTC.

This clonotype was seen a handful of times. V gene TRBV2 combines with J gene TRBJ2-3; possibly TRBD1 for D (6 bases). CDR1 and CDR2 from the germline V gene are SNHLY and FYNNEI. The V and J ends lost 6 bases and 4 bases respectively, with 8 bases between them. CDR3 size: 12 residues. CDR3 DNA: TGTGCCAGCAGCGGGACATCAGATACGCAGTATTTT. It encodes CASSGTSDTQYF. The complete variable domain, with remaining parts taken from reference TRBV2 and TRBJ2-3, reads EPEVTQTPSHQVTQMGQEVILRCVPISNHLYFYWYRQILGQKVEFLVSFYNNEISEKSEIFDDQFSVERPDGSNFTLKIRSTKLEDSAMYFCASSGTSDTQYFGPGTRLTVL.

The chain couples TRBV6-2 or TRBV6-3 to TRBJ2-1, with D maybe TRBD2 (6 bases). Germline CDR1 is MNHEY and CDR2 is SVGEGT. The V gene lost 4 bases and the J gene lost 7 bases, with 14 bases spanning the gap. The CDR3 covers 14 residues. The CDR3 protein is CASSSPQGRNEQFF. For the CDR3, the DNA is TGTGCCAGCAGTTCCCCACAAGGGAGGAATGAGCAGTTCTTC.

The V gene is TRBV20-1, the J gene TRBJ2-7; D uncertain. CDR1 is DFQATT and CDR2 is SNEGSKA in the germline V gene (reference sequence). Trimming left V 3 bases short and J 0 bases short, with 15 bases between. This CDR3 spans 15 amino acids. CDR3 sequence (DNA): TGCAGTGCTAGTCTCTCGGGCAGTTTCTCCTACGAGCAGTACTTC. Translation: CSASLSGSFSYEQYF.